A selection of T cell receptor beta chains follows, all from one sample in a study of T cells in Graves' hyperthyroidism and ophthalmopathy. TCRdb analysed the multiplex PCR reads with MiXCR anew, one entry per CDR3 protein. The sample carries 300,000 to 450,000 distinct CDR3 sequences, about 18% recorded once. Material: blood. All receptors come from a woman in her 30s with Graves' hyperthyroidism that later progressed to Graves' ophthalmopathy. The CDR3 runs from the conserved cysteine through the conserved F or W. Fields, in order: clone size, J gene, V gene, D gene, CDR3 protein, CDR3 DNA. A D gene is named only where the DNA matches it firmly. Rows give clone size only sometimes, using once, few, many, or a class for an expanded clone.

>many|TRBJ2-5|TRBV12-3/TRBV12-4|NA
CASRLAGQETQYF
TGTGCCAGCAGGCTAGCCGGGCAAGAGACCCAGTACTTC
>NA|TRBJ1-5|TRBV19|TRBD1
CASSMTGGVNQPQHF
TGTGCCAGTAGTATGACAGGGGGGGTTAATCAGCCCCAGCATTTT
>many|TRBJ2-7|TRBV3-1|NA
CASSPQRHYEQYF
TGTGCCAGCAGCCCTCAGAGACACTACGAGCAGTACTTC
>many|TRBJ1-5|TRBV6-1|TRBD1
CASSEFGAGTGGGQPQHF
TGTGCCAGCAGTGAATTTGGAGCGGGGACAGGGGGCGGTCAGCCCCAGCATTTT
>NA|TRBJ2-7|TRBV20-1|NA
CSAGKGGNSYEQYF
TGCAGTGCTGGGAAGGGCGGGAACTCCTACGAGCAGTACTTC
>many|TRBJ2-2|TRBV11-2|NA
CASSLGVTFTGELFF
TGTGCCAGCAGCCTAGGGGTGACGTTCACCGGGGAGCTGTTTTTT
>NA|TRBJ2-3|TRBV7-9|NA
CASSLEGIASTDAQYF
TGTGCCAGCAGCTTAGAAGGAATAGCTAGCACAGATGCGCAGTATTTT
>NA|TRBJ2-1|TRBV19|NA
CASSIGYDLRTEGIYNEQFF
TGTGCCAGTAGTATAGGGTACGACCTTCGCACGGAGGGAATTTACAATGAGCAGTTCTTC
>many|TRBJ1-1|TRBV25-1|NA
CASSSRADGTEAFF
TGTGCCAGCAGTAGCAGGGCTGATGGCACTGAAGCTTTCTTT
>NA|TRBJ2-4|TRBV4-1|TRBD2
CASSQARGWNIQYF
TGCGCCAGCAGCCAAGCGCGGGGGTGGAACATTCAGTACTTC
>NA|TRBJ2-2|TRBV19|TRBD1
CASTVGDRDTGELFF
TGTGCCAGTACTGTAGGGGACAGGGACACCGGGGAGCTGTTTTTT
>NA|TRBJ2-7|TRBV28|TRBD1
CASSLGGQAPYEQYF
TGTGCCAGCAGTTTAGGGGGACAGGCCCCCTACGAGCAGTACTTC
>NA|TRBJ2-5|TRBV29-1|TRBD1
CSVEVLLGQGIRETQYF
TGCAGCGTTGAAGTTCTCTTAGGACAGGGTATTCGAGAGACCCAGTACTTC
>few|TRBJ2-1|TRBV24-1|NA
CATSDLLNEQFF
TGTGCCACCAGTGATCTACTCAATGAGCAGTTCTTC
>many|TRBJ1-6|TRBV20-1|NA
CSARDLLRLNSPLHF
TGCAGTGCTAGAGATCTGCTCAGGCTCAATTCACCCCTCCACTTT
>few|TRBJ1-6|TRBV9|TRBD1
CASDASGQGVSPLHF
TGTGCCAGTGACGCTTCGGGACAGGGTGTTTCACCCCTCCACTTT